This T cell receptor beta chain stems from a study of T cells in Graves' hyperthyroidism and ophthalmopathy. TCR beta CDR3 sequences were amplified from RNA transcripts. First-round RT-PCR targeting the TCR CDR3 was performed with the HTBI primer set. TCRdb fed the multiplex PCR reads into MiXCR, producing one record per CDR3 protein. The sample lists roughly 580,000 distinct CDR3 sequences, about half seen once, with roughly 8.2% in the top ten. This CDR3 has 12 amino acids. Germline V lookup: CDR1 SQVTM, CDR2 ANQGSEA. Between the trimmed V and J ends, which lost 8 bases and 0 bases, there was a span of 8 bases. Uncontrolled infection, other autoimmune disease, pregnancy or lactation disqualified patients from enrolment. Every diagnosis used clinical symptoms, serum thyroxine and TRAb, thyroid ultrasound and orbital computed tomography.

The rearrangement joins TRBV29-1 to TRBJ1-5; D is unclear. The TCR sequence derives from a woman under 30 with Graves' hyperthyroidism. The specimen sequenced was peripheral blood or thyroid tissue (not recorded which). The CDR3 coding sequence is TGCAGCAGCTCCCATAGCAATCAGCCCCAGCATTTT. Its translation is CSSSHSNQPQHF.